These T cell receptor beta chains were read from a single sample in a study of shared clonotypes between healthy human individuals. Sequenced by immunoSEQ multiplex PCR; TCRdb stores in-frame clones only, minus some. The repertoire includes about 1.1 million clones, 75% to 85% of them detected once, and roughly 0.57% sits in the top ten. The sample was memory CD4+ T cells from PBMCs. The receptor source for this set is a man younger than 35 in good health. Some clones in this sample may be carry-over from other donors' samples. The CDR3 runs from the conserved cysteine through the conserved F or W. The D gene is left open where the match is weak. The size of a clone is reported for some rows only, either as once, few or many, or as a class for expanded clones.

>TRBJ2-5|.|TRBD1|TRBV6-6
CASSYEGAQETQYF
TGTGCCAGCAGTTACGAGGGGGCCCAAGAGACCCAGTACTTC
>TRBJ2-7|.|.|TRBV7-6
CASSLDRDHEQYF
TGTGCCAGCAGCTTAGACAGGGACCACGAGCAGTACTTC
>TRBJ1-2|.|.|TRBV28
CASSLSAGGIYGYTF
TGTGCCAGCAGTTTGTCCGCGGGGGGTATCTATGGCTACACCTTC
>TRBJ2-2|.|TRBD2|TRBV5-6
CASQKGLAGNTGELFF
TGTGCCAGCCAAAAGGGACTAGCGGGGAACACCGGGGAGCTGTTTTTT
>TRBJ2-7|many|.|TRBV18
CASSPGHEQYF
TGTGCCAGCTCACCAGGGCACGAGCAGTACTTC
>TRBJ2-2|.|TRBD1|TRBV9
CASSVHSGGDTGELFF
TGTGCCAGCAGCGTACACTCAGGGGGTGACACCGGGGAGCTGTTTTTT
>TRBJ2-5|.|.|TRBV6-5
CASSYSTGRAETQYF
TGTGCCAGCAGTTACTCGACGGGACGGGCAGAGACCCAGTACTTC
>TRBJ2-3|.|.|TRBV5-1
CASTTGQGTDTQYF
TGCGCCAGCACCACGGGGCAGGGCACAGATACGCAGTATTTT
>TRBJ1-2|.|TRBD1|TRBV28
CASTMDRDYGYTF
TGTGCCAGCACCATGGACAGGGATTATGGCTACACCTTC
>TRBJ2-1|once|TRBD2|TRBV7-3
CASSLTSGGNEQFF
TGTGCCAGCAGTTTGACTAGCGGAGGCAATGAGCAGTTCTTC
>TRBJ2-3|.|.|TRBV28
CASSLPGTPRKNTQYF
TGTGCCAGCAGTTTACCCGGGACACCCCGCAAGAATACGCAGTATTTT
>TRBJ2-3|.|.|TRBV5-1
CASSLAFSGSDTQYF
TGCGCCAGCAGCTTGGCCTTCTCTGGGTCAGATACGCAGTATTTT
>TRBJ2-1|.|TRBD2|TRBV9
CASSASGRTNNEQFF
TGTGCCAGCAGCGCTAGCGGGAGGACTAACAATGAGCAGTTCTTC
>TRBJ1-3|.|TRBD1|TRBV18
CASSSDRGTGNTIYF
TGTGCCAGCTCCTCCGACAGGGGGACTGGAAACACCATATATTTT
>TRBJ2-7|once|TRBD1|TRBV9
CASSPQSGQVVYEQYF
TGTGCCAGCAGCCCCCAATCCGGACAGGTTGTATACGAGCAGTACTTC